What follows are 6 T cell receptor beta chains derived from one specimen sequenced in a study of blood T cell repertoires in COVID-19 (dated by TCRdb to about 2020). Library generation was performed with the immunoSEQ multiplex PCR assay. TCRdb took this table from immuneACCESS and kept in-frame rearrangements with V and J called. Such tables lack part of the clones; where checked against another copy, unresolved V genes explain under half of the gap, and the rest is unexplained. Within this sample are some 340,000 clones, with 85% of them counted one time only. The ten largest clonotypes hold more than 3% of the sample. The sequenced material came from peripheral blood. The receptors were sampled from a woman aged 18-29 years with acute or convalescent COVID-19.

This clone was found once. The chain combines TRBV5-1 with TRBJ2-7, with D possibly TRBD1 on 5 matching bases. Per germline, CDR1 SGHRS and CDR2 YFSETQ. The CDR3 is made up of 13 amino acids. V lost 2 bases, J lost 5 bases, and 11 bases lay in between. The CDR3 loop is CASSFPRADEQYF. The DNA for the CDR3 is TGCGCCAGCAGCTTTCCCAGGGCCGACGAGCAGTACTTC. The whole variable domain, remainder taken from reference TRBV5-1 and TRBJ2-7, is KAGVTQTPRYLIKTRGQQVTLSCSPISGHRSVSWYQQTPGQGLQFLFEYFSETQRNKGNFPGRFSGRQFSNSRSEMNVSTLELGDSALYLCASSFPRADEQYFGPGTRLTVT.

The chain has TRBV5-1 and TRBJ1-2, with D possibly matching TRBD1 (5 bases). The CDR3 sequence is 11 residues long. CDR1 SGHRS and CDR2 YFSETQ come from the germline V gene. Trimming stripped 10 bases from V and 1 base from J, with 8 bases between. Written as DNA, the CDR3 is TGCGCCTGCGACAGTAACTATGGCTACACCTTC. Residues: CACDSNYGYTF.

The chain has TRBV19 and TRBJ2-1; 12 bases are a match to TRBD2. Germline trimming cut 6 bases from V and 6 bases from J; bases unmatched to any gene: 9. Germline V gene lookup returns CDR1 LNHDA and CDR2 SQIVND (reference sequence). The CDR3 runs 16 residues. Written as DNA, the CDR3 is TGTGCCAGTAGAGGACTAGCGGGGCGGCAGGTCAATGAGCAGTTCTTC. Translating gives CASRGLAGRQVNEQFF.

CDR3 protein: CASKAGGSSYNEQFF. The DNA for the CDR3 is TGTGCCTCTAAGGCAGGGGGCAGTTCCTACAATGAGCAGTTCTTC. The chain uses TRBV19 and TRBJ2-1, with 8 bases matching TRBD1. The germline gives CDR1 LNHDA, CDR2 SQIVND (reference sequence). This CDR3 spans 15 amino acids. With V trimmed by 11 bases and J by 1 base, 10 bases remained unmatched. The variable domain in full, completed from reference TRBV19 and TRBJ2-1, reads DGGITQSPKYLFRKEGQNVTLSCEQNLNHDAMYWYRQDPGQGLRLIYYSQIVNDFQKGDIAEGYSVSREKKESFPLTVTSAQKNPTAFYLCASKAGGSSYNEQFFGPGTRLTVL.

CDR3 region: CASSFSGTPEAFF. The CDR3 DNA reads as TGTGCCAGCAGCTTTTCCGGGACTCCTGAAGCTTTCTTT. This chain uses TRBV6-5 with TRBJ1-1, with a tentative D call TRBD1 (5 bases). The CDR3 has 13 amino acids. The germline CDR1 and CDR2 sequences are MNHEY and SVGAGI. Trimming pared 6 bases from V and 6 bases from J, leaving 14 bases between.

This clone was seen more than once but under ten times. V usage is TRBV29-1 and J usage is TRBJ1-2; D not certain. CDR1 SQVTM and CDR2 ANQGSEA come from the germline V gene. This CDR3 is built from 13 residues. V gave up 4 bases and J gave up 0 bases, with 9 bases separating them. CDR3 coding DNA: TGCAGCGTTGGAGGCCCTTCTAACTATGGCTACACCTTC. The encoded protein is CSVGGPSNYGYTF.